The 25 T cell receptor beta chains given below trace back to one sample, sequenced in a study of cytomegalovirus exposure and HLA in healthy donors. Use of 60 Vbeta and 13 Jbeta primers characterized the PCR. Sequencing was performed with immunoSEQ multiplex PCR; in TCRdb, only in-frame clones are kept and a portion is missing. Of around 91,000 clones in the sample, just under 80% were seen once. Sequences were obtained from PBMCs. These receptors all stem from a male donor in good health and CMV-seropositive.

The rearrangement links TRBV27 to TRBJ1-3, with D unclear. The V end was cut by 4 bases, the J end by 8 bases, with 15 bases between. Germline-derived CDR1 and CDR2 are MNHEY and SMNVEV (reference sequence). The CDR3 runs 14 residues. CDR3 amino acids: CASSSYSGRDTIYF. The CDR3 coding sequence is TGTGCCAGCAGTTCCTACAGCGGGCGGGACACCATATATTTT.

This clone turned up a few times. This chain links TRBV6-1 with TRBJ1-1, with 8 positions matching TRBD1. This CDR3 has 14 amino acids. The junction had 6 bases not matched to a gene; V was cut back by 4 bases and J by 5 bases. Germline V gene lookup returns CDR1 MNHNS and CDR2 SASEGT. Here the CDR3 DNA reads TGTGCCAGCAGTGGAACAGGGGGTTCGACTGAAGCTTTCTTT. This gives the protein CASSGTGGSTEAFF.

The chain employs TRBV5-4 and TRBJ1-1, with TRBD1 identical over 8 bases. V lost 4 bases to trimming and J lost 3 bases; unmatched junction nucleotides: 5. CDR1 is SGHNT and CDR2 is YYREEE in the germline V gene (reference sequence). The CDR3 runs to 14 residues. This chain's CDR3 is CASSAYRGDTEAFF. CDR3 bases: TGTGCCAGCAGCGCTTACAGGGGGGACACTGAAGCTTTCTTT.

The chain uses TRBV28 and TRBJ2-7, with 8 bases fitting TRBD2. Germline V gene lookup returns CDR1 MDHEN and CDR2 SYDVKM. This CDR3 has 15 amino acids. The J segment lost 4 bases and the V segment lost 2 bases, leaving 7 bases of the junction unmatched. Here the CDR3 reads CASSLPGGLAYEQYF. The DNA of the CDR3 is TGTGCCAGCAGTTTACCCGGTGGACTAGCTTACGAGCAGTACTTC.

The gene calls are TRBV5-1 and TRBJ2-7; 12 bases map to TRBD2. There are 15 residues in the CDR3. After removal of 4 bases from V and 4 bases from J, the junction contained 6 bases not matched to a gene. Germline V lookup: CDR1 SGHRS, CDR2 YFSETQ. CDR3 bases: TGCGCCAGCAGCCGAGGACTAGCGGGAACATACGAGCAGTACTTC. Translation gives CASSRGLAGTYEQYF.

V is TRBV30 and J is TRBJ2-5, with 8 bases lining up with TRBD1. The end of the DNA aligns better with TRBJ2-7, so the J call may be wrong. This CDR3 is 13 amino acids long. Germline values: CDR1 GTSNPN, CDR2 SVGIG (reference sequence). CDR3 nucleotide sequence: TGTGCCTGGTCACAGGGGGTCGGGTACGAGCAGTACTTC. Translating gives CAWSQGVGYEQYF.

The gene calls are TRBV7-9 and TRBJ2-7, with TRBD1 matching over 8 bases. CDR3 length: 13 amino acids. V lost 5 bases, J lost 7 bases, and 7 bases stayed unmatched. Germline assignment: CDR1 SEHNR and CDR2 FQNEAQ (reference sequence). DNA of the CDR3: TGTGCCAGCAGCGGCCAGGGGGCGTGGGAGCAGTACTTC. This sequence encodes CASSGQGAWEQYF.

The table lists this clone with a few counts. V is TRBV5-6 and J is TRBJ2-7; 9 nucleotides agree with TRBD2. Per germline, CDR1 SGHDT and CDR2 YYEEEE. The CDR3 length is 14 residues. V shed 4 bases, J shed 4 bases, and the junction held 6 bases outside the gene matches. The CDR3 spells CASSPSGILYEQYF. The DNA of the CDR3 is TGTGCCAGCAGCCCTAGCGGGATCCTTTACGAGCAGTACTTC.

This chain connects TRBV7-2 to TRBJ1-1; no clear D gene. The CDR3 consists of 14 residues. Germline CDR1 SGHTA, CDR2 FQGNSA. Between the trimmed V and J ends, which lost 1 base and 1 base, there was a span of 7 bases. The CDR3 coding sequence is TGTGCCAGCAGCTTAGTAGCGGGGAACACTGAAGCTTTCTTT. This gives the protein CASSLVAGNTEAFF.

As for this clone: The same CDR3 can be traced to other DNA sequences in this sample. The rearrangement links TRBV5-1 to TRBJ2-1; tentative D call: TRBD2 (5 bases). The CDR3 has 14 amino acids. Per the germline V gene, CDR1 is SGHRS and CDR2 is YFSETQ. Trimming removed 4 bases from V and 2 bases from J, with 10 bases in between. CDR3: CASSPAGAYNEQFF. CDR3 nucleotides: TGCGCCAGCAGCCCCGCCGGGGCCTACAATGAGCAGTTCTTC.

The chain joins TRBV5-1 to TRBJ2-3; TRBD2 aligns across 8 bases. V gave up 2 bases and J gave up 7 bases; unmatched junction bases: 12. The germline gives CDR1 SGHRS, CDR2 YFSETQ. The CDR3 runs 16 residues. The CDR3 coding sequence is TGCGCCAGCAGCTTAGGAAGGCGGGGGGTACCCAATACGCAGTATTTT. Its protein product is CASSLGRRGVPNTQYF.

The chain links TRBV28 to TRBJ1-2; D is ambiguous. Deletions cut 3 bases from V and 6 bases from J, with 5 bases between. Germline CDR1 is MDHEN and CDR2 is SYDVKM. The CDR3 is made up of 11 amino acids. Written as DNA, the CDR3 is TGTGCCAGCAGTTTCCGGGATGGCTACACCTTC. Translation: CASSFRDGYTF.

This rearrangement joins TRBV27 to TRBJ2-1; no definite D call. CDR1 MNHEY and CDR2 SMNVEV come from the germline V gene (reference sequence). This CDR3 contains 15 residues. V was clipped by 4 bases and J by 0 bases, with 10 bases between them. The CDR3 region has the DNA TGTGCCAGCAGTTCTACCTGGAGCTCCTACAATGAGCAGTTCTTC. Amino acid sequence: CASSSTWSSYNEQFF.

The chain uses TRBV7-6 and TRBJ2-2, with TRBD1 identical over 7 bases. V was clipped by 3 bases and J by 3 bases; unmatched bases: 1. The germline V gene encodes CDR1 SGHVS and CDR2 FNYEAQ. CDR3 size: 14 residues. The CDR3 region has the DNA TGTGCCAGCAGCTTGACAGGGTACACCGGGGAGCTGTTTTTT. Encoded protein: CASSLTGYTGELFF.

Worth noting for this clone: The CDR3 end shows no conserved phenylalanine or tryptophan, and so a read error is likely. The limits of the CDR3 on the DNA are not certain, so only TCRdb's listed CDR3 is given. The chain recombines TRBV6-4 with TRBJ1-1; the D call TRBD1 from the table was never checked on the DNA. Germline V gene lookup returns CDR1 MRHNA and CDR2 SNTAGT. From its first to its last residue, the CDR3 has 8 amino acids. CDR3 region: CASSDPPQ.

The rearrangement uses TRBV5-1 and TRBJ2-1, with 15 bases fitting TRBD2. V was pared by 3 bases and J by 5 bases, with 21 bases of the junction left unmatched. Germline CDR1 is SGHRS and CDR2 is YFSETQ. This CDR3 has 22 residues. The DNA of the CDR3 is TGCGCCAGCAGCTATTGGACGGGACTAGCGGGAGGTAGGGCGCGGTTGGACAATGAGCAGTTCTTC. Protein product: CASSYWTGLAGGRARLDNEQFF. Full variable domain (missing parts from reference TRBV5-1 and TRBJ2-1): KAGVTQTPRYLIKTRGQQVTLSCSPISGHRSVSWYQQTPGQGLQFLFEYFSETQRNKGNFPGRFSGRQFSNSRSEMNVSTLELGDSALYLCASSYWTGLAGGRARLDNEQFFGPGTRLTVL.

The rearrangement links TRBV28 to TRBJ2-7; D ambiguous. The CDR3 totals 12 residues. Trimming took off 5 bases at V and 0 bases at J, with 5 bases between the two ends. The germline V gene has CDR1 MDHEN and CDR2 SYDVKM. CDR3 residues: CASSESSYEQYF. As DNA, the CDR3 is TGTGCCAGCAGTGAGAGCTCCTACGAGCAGTACTTC.

As to this clone: The same CDR3 arises from other DNA sequences in this sample as well. The rearrangement links TRBV29-1 to TRBJ2-1; D gene uncertain. Germline-derived CDR1 and CDR2 are SQVTM and ANQGSEA. The CDR3 length is 13 residues. V lost 4 bases to trimming and J lost 4 bases, with 11 bases between them. In nucleotides, the CDR3 is TGCAGCGTTGGAGAACAGCCGTACAATGAGCAGTTCTTC. Translated, it gives CSVGEQPYNEQFF.

The V gene is TRBV29-1, the J gene TRBJ2-6, with D perhaps TRBD1 (6 bases). The CDR3 is 14 residues long. Germline lookup yields CDR1 SQVTM and CDR2 ANQGSEA. V lost 4 bases to trimming and J lost 4 bases, with 11 bases between them. CDR3 loop: CSVVGGPGANVLTF. The DNA for the CDR3 is TGCAGCGTTGTAGGGGGTCCCGGGGCCAACGTCCTGACTTTC.

J is TRBJ2-5 and V is TRBV12-2; TRBD2 is taken as the D call from the table, unchecked against the DNA. TRBV12-2 is a recognized pseudogene. The CDR3 is 16 residues long. CDR3 in DNA: TGTGCAAGTCGCTATCGCGGGAGGGCCGGCCAAGAGACCCAGTACTTC. Residues: CASRYRGRAGQETQYF.

In DNA form, the CDR3 reads TGTGCCAGCAGTTACGGGACAGGGGCCGGAGAGACCCAGTACTTC. Protein sequence: CASSYGTGAGETQYF. The rearrangement uses TRBV6-6 and TRBJ2-5; 10 nucleotides align to TRBD1. CDR1 and CDR2 (germline): MNHNY, SVGAGI (reference sequence). The CDR3 loop spans 15 amino acids. The trim removed 2 bases at V and 4 bases at J, leaving 4 bases unmatched.

This chain joins TRBV2 and TRBJ1-1, with D tentatively TRBD1 (6 bases). The CDR3 is 13 residues long. Germline assignment: CDR1 SNHLY and CDR2 FYNNEI. V was cut by 7 bases and J by 5 bases, with 14 bases left in between. The CDR3 coding sequence is TGTGCCAGCACTGGGGGCGTGCGGACTGAAGCTTTCTTT. It translates to CASTGGVRTEAFF.

The V and J genes are TRBV4-2 and TRBJ2-7, with 8 bases aligning to TRBD2. Germline CDR1 is LGHNA and CDR2 is YNFKEQ. This CDR3 has 15 residues. V lost 0 bases, J lost 5 bases, and 6 bases stayed unmatched. CDR3 bases: TGTGCCAGCAGCCAAGAACGTGGACTAGCCCACGAGCAGTACTTC. Amino acids: CASSQERGLAHEQYF.

V is TRBV5-4 and J is TRBJ2-3; 11 bases are shared with TRBD2. In germline, CDR1 is SGHNT, CDR2 YYREEE (reference sequence). The CDR3 length is 14 residues. With 3 bases clipped from V and 5 bases from J, the junction kept 2 bases outside the gene matches. CDR3 sequence (DNA): TGTGCCAGCAGCTCTGGACTAGCGGGAGATACGCAGTATTTT. This translates into CASSSGLAGDTQYF.

This clone has just one count. The V call is TRBV27, the J call TRBJ1-2; 9 nucleotides agree with TRBD1. Trimming cost V 5 bases and J 2 bases; bases outside gene matches: 6. The CDR3 consists of 15 residues. The germline gives CDR1 MNHEY, CDR2 SMNVEV (reference sequence). DNA of the CDR3: TGTGCCAGCAGTCCGGGACAGGGCTCGAACTATGGCTACACCTTC. Residues: CASSPGQGSNYGYTF.